Included here is one T cell receptor beta chain sequence, with context. Its target is not known. This entry belongs to a study of T cells after yellow fever vaccination. Study summary: SMART-Seq v4 Ultra Low Input handled preparation of low-cell-number fractions. Findings of the study overall: Post-booster reappearance was seen for most primary-vaccination clones (96% CD4, around 90% CD8). A limited proportion of clonotypes was detected within both the CD4 and CD8 compartments.

TCR cDNA was made by 5'RACE template switching, adding a universal primer site and UMIs. TCRdb reanalysed the 5' RACE reads using MiXCR and keeps one entry per CDR3 protein. Of 340,000 or so distinct CDR3 sequences in the sample, roughly an eighth were seen once. CDR3 length: 16 amino acids. CDR1 is KGHSH and CDR2 is LQKENI in the germline V gene. V lost 3 bases and J lost 5; bases outside the gene matches: 8. The genes are TRBV18 and TRBJ2-3; TRBD1 matches at 10 bases. Material: CD4+ T cells sorted from PBMCs, obtained 15 days after the yellow fever booster vaccination. The TCR comes from a man younger than 35 who received the YFV17D yellow fever vaccine. The CDR3 sequence: CASSPLGQGYGDTQYF. In DNA, the CDR3 is TGTGCCAGCTCACCCCTGGGACAGGGGTATGGAGATACGCAGTATTTT.